Below are 16 T cell receptor beta chains sequenced from a single sample in a study of shared T cell receptors in the human thymus. Repertoires were generated with immunoSEQ multiplex PCR, while TCRdb's copy carries only in-frame clones and drops some. The data hold approximately 490,000 clones, with 75% to 80% observed a single time. The same specimen was also included in a second study, on human thymus T cells.

The sample taken for sequencing was thymocytes. The receptors here all came from a boy younger than two with a congenital heart defect.

CDR3 sequence (DNA): TGTGCCAGCAGCCAAGGGGGCGAGGACAGGGGTTTGTACGAGCAGTACTTC. Encoded protein: CASSQGGEDRGLYEQYF. The gene calls are TRBV4-2 and TRBJ2-7; 9 bases line up with TRBD1. Germline V gene lookup returns CDR1 LGHNA and CDR2 YNFKEQ. The trim removed 1 base at V and 4 bases at J, leaving 11 bases unmatched. This CDR3 has 17 amino acids.

V usage is TRBV5-6 and J usage is TRBJ2-2, with D hard to call. Germline-derived CDR1 and CDR2 are SGHDT and YYEEEE. This CDR3 is built from 17 residues. Trimming pared 1 base from V and 3 bases from J, leaving 16 bases between. CDR3 protein: CASSLLRNQRDTGELFF. DNA of the CDR3: TGTGCCAGCAGCTTGTTGCGGAACCAGCGAGACACCGGGGAGCTGTTTTTT.

This chain uses TRBV5-1 with TRBJ2-3; 11 positions agree with TRBD2. The CDR3 extends over 17 amino acids. The V gene's germline CDR1 is SGHRS and CDR2 YFSETQ. V lost 2 bases and J lost 4; bases outside the gene matches: 9. The CDR3 DNA reads as TGCGCCAGCAGCTTAAGGACTAGCGGGCGTCTGGCAGATACGCAGTATTTT. This codes for CASSLRTSGRLADTQYF.

The chain links TRBV28 to TRBJ2-7; 12 bases agree with TRBD2. CDR1 MDHEN and CDR2 SYDVKM come from the germline V gene. Losses at the gene ends were 8 bases for V and 1 base for J; bases not matched to a gene: 3. The CDR3 loop spans 14 amino acids. The CDR3 DNA reads as TGTGCCAGCGAGGGGACTAGCGGGTCCTACGAGCAGTACTTC. This encodes CASEGTSGSYEQYF.

The CDR3 protein is CASSSTGGEGEKLFF. CDR3 coding DNA: TGTGCCAGCAGCTCCACCGGGGGGGAGGGGGAAAAACTGTTTTTT. The J gene is TRBJ1-4, the V gene TRBV6-5, with D tentatively TRBD1 (5 bases). The CDR3 totals 15 residues. The germline CDR1 and CDR2 sequences are MNHEY and SVGAGI. V lost 6 bases, J lost 8 bases, and 19 bases lay in between.

The chain is built from TRBV6-5 and TRBJ2-7; TRBD2 matches 10 bases. Germline V gene lookup returns CDR1 MNHEY and CDR2 SVGAGI. Trimming at V came to 4 bases and at J to 0 bases, leaving 6 bases not matched to a gene. The CDR3 is 16 amino acids. Written as DNA, the CDR3 is TGTGCCAGCAGTTGGGGACTAGCGTCATCCTCCTACGAGCAGTACTTC. It translates to CASSWGLASSSYEQYF.

The chain links TRBV25-1 to TRBJ2-7; TRBD2 is a possible D gene (7 bases). There are 13 residues in the CDR3. Germline CDR1 and CDR2: MGHDK and SYGVNS. V was pared by 10 bases and J by 3 bases, with 16 bases between. CDR3 sequence (DNA): TGTGCCACCCGACTAGCAGGGGACTACGAGCAGTACTTC. The encoded protein is CATRLAGDYEQYF.

This clone was seen just once. The chain combines TRBV6-1 with TRBJ2-7; 13 nucleotides match TRBD2. Germline V lookup: CDR1 MNHNS, CDR2 SASEGT. The CDR3 has 15 amino acids. V lost 6 bases, J lost 3 bases, and 5 bases stayed unmatched. The CDR3 reads CASRGTSGTVYEQYF. The DNA of the CDR3 is TGTGCCAGCAGAGGGACTAGCGGGACCGTCTACGAGCAGTACTTC.

The J gene is TRBJ1-1, the V gene TRBV11-2; D gene ambiguous. The germline V gene encodes CDR1 SGHAT and CDR2 FQNNGV. Between the trimmed V and J ends, which lost 1 base and 1 base, there was a span of 10 bases. This CDR3 has 15 residues. CDR3 nucleotides: TGTGCCAGCAGCTTAGGAGTTTCCGAGAACACTGAAGCTTTCTTT. It yields the protein CASSLGVSENTEAFF.

The chain has TRBV5-8 and TRBJ1-1; TRBD1 might be the D (6 bases). Trimming removed 4 bases at V and 1 base at J, with 11 bases between. The CDR3 covers 14 residues. Germline CDR1 SGHTS, CDR2 YDEGEE. The CDR3 coding sequence is TGTGCCAGCAGCGTTGTAGGGGGGAACACTGAAGCTTTCTTT. Translated, it gives CASSVVGGNTEAFF.

This clone appeared a few times. In the same sample, other DNA sequences code for this CDR3. The chain has TRBV28 and TRBJ2-7; TRBD1 aligns across 7 bases. The CDR3 sequence is 13 residues long. V shed 4 bases and J 4 bases; nucleotides not matched to a gene: 4. Germline V CDR1 and CDR2: MDHEN, SYDVKM. The CDR3 region is CASSSGGGYEQYF. As DNA, the CDR3 is TGTGCCAGCAGTTCAGGGGGTGGGTACGAGCAGTACTTC.

V and J are TRBV6-4 and TRBJ1-2; 9 bases align to TRBD1. CDR3 length equals 16 residues. Per the germline V gene, CDR1 is MRHNA and CDR2 is SNTAGT. V was pared by 2 bases and J by 2 bases, with 6 bases of the junction left unmatched. As DNA, the CDR3 is TGTGCCAGCAGTGACGCCGGGACAGGGACCAACTATGGCTACACCTTC. Translated, it gives CASSDAGTGTNYGYTF.

The chain uses TRBV19 and TRBJ1-1, with a possible D match to TRBD1 (6 bases). V lost 6 bases, J lost 4 bases, and 12 bases lay in between. This CDR3 spans 13 amino acids. The germline V gene encodes CDR1 LNHDA and CDR2 SQIVND (reference sequence). CDR3 nucleotide sequence: TGTGCCAGTAGAGGGGGAAGGGGCACTGAAGCTTTCTTT. Its translation: CASRGGRGTEAFF.

The rearrangement joins TRBV7-2 to TRBJ2-1; D gene ambiguous. The CDR3 consists of 16 residues. Germline V CDR1 and CDR2: SGHTA, FQGNSA. V was shortened by 6 bases and J by 3 bases, with 18 bases between the two germline ends. The CDR3 sequence is CASSPRGPRYYNEQFF. CDR3 DNA: TGTGCCAGCAGTCCCCGAGGTCCACGCTACTACAATGAGCAGTTCTTC.

This chain links TRBV7-8 with TRBJ2-2, with 7 bases aligning to TRBD2. This CDR3 spans 16 amino acids. Trimming cost V 5 bases and J 3 bases; bases outside gene matches: 9. Germline V gene lookup returns CDR1 SGHVS and CDR2 FQNEAQ. CDR3 region: CASSLGRVADTGELFF. The CDR3 DNA follows: TGTGCCAGCAGCCTTGGGAGGGTAGCGGACACCGGGGAGCTGTTTTTT. Looking up the rest from reference TRBV7-8 and TRBJ2-2 gives the full variable domain: GAGVSQSPRYKVAKRGQDVALRCDPISGHVSLFWYQQALGQGPEFLTYFQNEAQLDKSGLPSDRFFAERPEGSVSTLKIQRTQQEDSAVYLCASSLGRVADTGELFFGEGSRLTVL.

The gene calls are TRBV7-9 and TRBJ1-4, with D maybe TRBD1 (5 bases). CDR1 is SEHNR, CDR2 FQNEAQ, per germline (reference sequence). V was shortened by 6 bases and J by 1 base, with 12 bases between the two germline ends. The CDR3 totals 15 residues. The CDR3 sequence is CASSSWGGTNEKLFF. CDR3 bases: TGTGCCAGCAGTTCTTGGGGGGGAACTAATGAAAAACTGTTTTTT.